The 24 T cell receptor beta chains presented below share a single source sample, sequenced in a study of cytomegalovirus exposure and HLA in healthy donors (dated by TCRdb to 2015 to 2018). Libraries were prepared through the immunoSEQ multiplex PCR assay. A mixture of 60 forward primers for TCR Vbeta segments and 13 reverse primers for TCR Jbeta segments was used in the multiplex PCR. The table was pulled from immuneACCESS by TCRdb, which kept in-frame rearrangements only. Such tables lose some clones; where checked, under half of the loss comes from unresolved V genes, and the rest has no known cause. This sample comprises under 150,000 clones, 83% of them detected only once. The top ten constitute 1.2% of the sample. The sequenced sample was PBMCs. Every receptor here comes from a girl aged 2-10 years in good health and CMV-seronegative.

J is TRBJ2-5 and V is TRBV15; D might be TRBD2 (5 bases). V lost 0 bases to trimming and J lost 3 bases, with 11 bases between them. In germline, CDR1 is LNHNV, CDR2 YYDKDF (reference sequence). CDR3 length equals 15 residues. Here the CDR3 reads CATSRDRGSKETQYF. CDR3 nucleotide sequence: TGTGCCACCAGCAGAGATCGGGGTTCCAAAGAGACCCAGTACTTC.

J is TRBJ1-1 and V is TRBV9; D perhaps matches TRBD1 (5 bases). This CDR3 is built from 16 residues. Per germline, CDR1 SGDLS and CDR2 YYNGEE. The V and J ends lost 0 bases and 8 bases respectively, with 20 bases between them. The CDR3 region is CASSVAFETAPREAFF. In DNA form, the CDR3 reads TGTGCCAGCAGCGTAGCGTTTGAGACAGCTCCGCGAGAAGCTTTCTTT.

Comment on this clone: The junction departs from the called germline gene at one end, perhaps through a read error. V gene TRBV7-7 combines with J gene TRBJ1-1; TRBD1 might be the D (5 bases). Germline-derived CDR1 and CDR2 are SSHAT and FNYEAQ (reference sequence). The CDR3 totals 13 residues. CDR3 region: CASSLAAGSEAFF. CDR3 DNA sequence: TGTGCTAGCAGCTTAGCGGCAGGGTCCGAAGCTTTCTTT.

The J gene is TRBJ2-7, the V gene TRBV19, with D unclear. The V and J ends lost 6 bases and 4 bases respectively, with 13 bases between them. This CDR3 is 13 amino acids long. From germline, CDR1 is LNHDA and CDR2 SQIVND (reference sequence). This CDR3 is CASSQNVQYEQYF. The CDR3 region has the DNA TGTGCCAGTAGCCAAAATGTCCAGTACGAGCAGTACTTC. The full variable domain, its missing parts supplied by reference TRBV19 and TRBJ2-7, is DGGITQSPKYLFRKEGQNVTLSCEQNLNHDAMYWYRQDPGQGLRLIYYSQIVNDFQKGDIAEGYSVSREKKESFPLTVTSAQKNPTAFYLCASSQNVQYEQYFGPGTRLTVT.

The sample holds a few counts of this clone. This chain connects TRBV5-6 to TRBJ2-1; D unresolved. In germline, CDR1 is SGHDT, CDR2 YYEEEE. V was cut by 1 base and J by 10 bases, with 12 bases left in between. This CDR3 has 13 amino acids. This CDR3 reads CASSLFHSQEQFF. As DNA, the CDR3 is TGTGCCAGCAGCTTGTTTCACTCACAGGAGCAGTTCTTC.

The chain employs TRBV18 and TRBJ2-7; D not resolved. V was clipped by 3 bases and J by 0 bases, with 9 bases between them. This CDR3 contains 14 residues. Germline CDR1 and CDR2: KGHSH and LQKENI. The CDR3 DNA is TGTGCCAGCTCACCCCCGAGGAGCTCCTACGAGCAGTACTTC. This gives the protein CASSPPRSSYEQYF.

The V and J genes are TRBV27 and TRBJ1-5, with 7 bases lining up with TRBD1. Trimming at V came to 7 bases and at J to 0 bases, leaving 12 bases not matched to a gene. CDR3 length equals 17 residues. In germline, CDR1 is MNHEY, CDR2 SMNVEV (reference sequence). CDR3 DNA: TGTGCCAGCAAGGAATCGGGGACAGTCTATAGCAATCAGCCCCAGCATTTT. Translating gives CASKESGTVYSNQPQHF.

This sequence joins TRBV10-1 and TRBJ2-1; 10 bases agree with TRBD2. The V segment lost 4 bases and the J segment 4 bases; nucleotides outside the gene matches: 4. In germline, CDR1 is WNHNN, CDR2 SYGVQD (reference sequence). The CDR3 has 15 amino acids. CDR3 amino acids: CASSALAGVYNEQFF. CDR3 coding DNA: TGCGCCAGCAGTGCCCTAGCGGGAGTTTACAATGAGCAGTTCTTC.

This sequence joins TRBV19 and TRBJ1-2, with unresolved D. This CDR3 spans 12 amino acids. Trimming pared 6 bases from V and 3 bases from J, leaving 8 bases between. CDR1 is LNHDA, CDR2 SQIVND, per germline (reference sequence). The DNA of the CDR3 is TGTGCCAGTAGCGGGTTATACTATGGCTACACCTTC. Amino acids: CASSGLYYGYTF.

This clone has only a few counts. The chain combines TRBV7-2 with TRBJ2-7, with 7 bases that match TRBD1. The germline V gene encodes CDR1 SGHTA and CDR2 FQGNSA. The CDR3 is 13 residues long. J was trimmed by 5 bases and V by 3 bases; bases with no gene match: 4. The CDR3 nucleotides read TGTGCCAGCAGCTTCACAGGGGACAACGAGCAGTACTTC. Translated: CASSFTGDNEQYF.

The chain's CDR3 is CASSLARPLTEAFF. The CDR3 DNA reads as TGTGCCAGCAGCTTAGCCCGCCCACTCACTGAAGCTTTCTTT. V and J are TRBV7-9 and TRBJ1-1; D gene uncertain. The CDR3 covers 14 residues. V lost 0 bases and J lost 4, with 9 bases in between. Germline lookup yields CDR1 SEHNR and CDR2 FQNEAQ (reference sequence).

This rearrangement joins TRBV19 to TRBJ1-5, with a possible D match to TRBD1 (5 bases). Trimming left V 6 bases short and J 2 bases short, with 20 bases between. Germline V CDR1 and CDR2: LNHDA, SQIVND (reference sequence). The CDR3 contains 17 residues. The CDR3 DNA sequence: TGTGCCAGTAGCAGTAAGGGGATCCCCTATGGCAATCAGCCCCAGCATTTT. As protein: CASSSKGIPYGNQPQHF.

This chain joins TRBV5-1 and TRBJ2-3; a possible D gene is TRBD1 (5 bases). The germline V gene has CDR1 SGHRS and CDR2 YFSETQ. V was pared by 4 bases and J by 4 bases, with 16 bases between. The CDR3 totals 15 residues. The CDR3 DNA sequence: TGCGCCAGCAGCCCCAGGGTTAATTTCGCAGATACGCAGTATTTT. This codes for CASSPRVNFADTQYF.

The J gene is TRBJ2-1, the V gene TRBV6-6; 9 bases agree with TRBD1. The germline V gene has CDR1 MNHNY and CDR2 SVGAGI (reference sequence). The CDR3 consists of 16 residues. V lost 6 bases, J lost 0 bases, and 6 bases stayed unmatched. CDR3 residues: CASSLQGAHSYNEQFF. For the CDR3, the DNA is TGTGCCAGCAGCTTACAGGGGGCCCACTCCTACAATGAGCAGTTCTTC.

The chain joins TRBV25-1 to TRBJ1-4; 11 bases are a match to TRBD1. CDR1 MGHDK and CDR2 SYGVNS come from the germline V gene. This CDR3 spans 15 amino acids. V was pared by 2 bases and J by 7 bases, with 3 bases of the junction left unmatched. The CDR3 nucleotides are TGTGCCAGCAGTGAACTCGGACAGGGGGCTGAAAAACTGTTTTTT. Protein sequence: CASSELGQGAEKLFF.

The chain joins TRBV28 to TRBJ2-7; 7 nucleotides agree with TRBD2. The CDR3 consists of 14 residues. Germline CDR1 is MDHEN and CDR2 is SYDVKM. Trimming removed 4 bases from V and 4 bases from J; junction bases left unmatched: 7. In DNA, the CDR3 is TGTGCCAGCAGTTCACGGACTAGTCGGTACGAGCAGTACTTC. It specifies CASSSRTSRYEQYF. The full variable domain, completed using reference TRBV28 and TRBJ2-7, is DVKVTQSSRYLVKRTGEKVFLECVQDMDHENMFWYRQDPGLGLRLIYFSYDVKMKEKGDIPEGYSVSREKKERFSLILESASTNQTSMYLCASSSRTSRYEQYFGPGTRLTVT.

CDR3 DNA sequence: TGTGCCAGCAGCTTGTTAGGTCTAGCGGAGAACACAGATACGCAGTATTTT. Translation gives CASSLLGLAENTDTQYF. This chain links TRBV5-6 with TRBJ2-3; 7 positions match TRBD2. V gave up 1 base and J gave up 2 bases; unmatched junction bases: 10. Germline V gives CDR1 SGHDT, CDR2 YYEEEE. CDR3 length equals 17 residues. Filled out from reference TRBV5-6 and TRBJ2-3, the complete variable domain reads DAGVTQSPTHLIKTRGQQVTLRCSPKSGHDTVSWYQQALGQGPQFIFQYYEEEERQRGNFPDRFSGHQFPNYSSELNVNALLLGDSALYLCASSLLGLAENTDTQYFGPGTRLTVL.

This sequence joins TRBV7-2 and TRBJ1-1, with a weak D call TRBD1 (5 bases). Germline CDR1 reads SGHTA; CDR2 reads FQGNSA. The V gene lost 1 base and the J gene lost 5 bases, with 17 bases spanning the gap. The CDR3 totals 16 residues. The CDR3 DNA is TGTGCCAGCAGCTTAGTAATGGCAGGGCCGACAACTGAAGCTTTCTTT. Amino acids: CASSLVMAGPTTEAFF.

The chain's CDR3 is CASSRGQGISYEQYF. In DNA, the CDR3 is TGCGCCAGCAGTAGGGGACAGGGAATCTCCTACGAGCAGTACTTC. The gene calls are TRBV5-1 and TRBJ2-7; 9 nucleotides align to TRBD1. With V trimmed by 5 bases and J by 0 bases, 6 bases remained unmatched. This CDR3 is 15 amino acids long. Germline values: CDR1 SGHRS, CDR2 YFSETQ.

A few counts support this clone. The rearrangement links TRBV9 to TRBJ1-5, with 7 positions matching TRBD1. The V segment lost 3 bases and the J segment 4 bases; nucleotides outside the gene matches: 4. Germline CDR1 is SGDLS and CDR2 is YYNGEE. CDR3 length: 14 amino acids. The CDR3 region has the DNA TGTGCCAGCAGCGAGGCAGGGGGAAATCAGCCCCAGCATTTT. Translated, it gives CASSEAGGNQPQHF.

The V and J genes are TRBV2 and TRBJ2-7; D uncertain. Trimming left V 7 bases short and J 2 bases short, with 9 bases between. The CDR3 sequence is 12 residues long. The germline V gene has CDR1 SNHLY and CDR2 FYNNEI. The CDR3 loop reads CASTSPAYEQYF. CDR3 bases: TGTGCCAGCACCAGTCCAGCCTACGAGCAGTACTTC. Full variable domain (rest looked up from reference TRBV2 and TRBJ2-7): EPEVTQTPSHQVTQMGQEVILRCVPISNHLYFYWYRQILGQKVEFLVSFYNNEISEKSEIFDDQFSVERPDGSNFTLKIRSTKLEDSAMYFCASTSPAYEQYFGPGTRLTVT.

This clone has only a few counts. J is TRBJ2-3 and V is TRBV15, with D maybe TRBD1 (6 bases). V dropped 1 base and J dropped 8 bases, with 13 bases sitting between them. From germline, CDR1 is LNHNV and CDR2 YYDKDF (reference sequence). The CDR3 is made up of 14 amino acids. The CDR3 DNA reads TGTGCCACCAGCAGAGTGGCCGGGACATCTACGCAGTATTTT. As protein: CATSRVAGTSTQYF.

The chain combines TRBV7-6 with TRBJ2-5, with 9 nucleotides matching TRBD2. Unmatched junction bases numbered 14, after V lost 5 bases and J lost 10 bases. Germline CDR1 is SGHVS and CDR2 is FNYEAQ. This CDR3 contains 15 residues. Written as DNA, the CDR3 is TGTGCCAGCAGCGCAACCGGGACTAGCTGGAGGGGCCAGTACTTC. Encoded protein: CASSATGTSWRGQYF. Full variable domain (remainder filled in from reference TRBV7-6 and TRBJ2-5): GAGVSQSPRYKVTKRGQDVALRCDPISGHVSLYWYRQALGQGPEFLTYFNYEAQQDKSGLPNDRFSAERPEGSISTLTIQRTEQRDSAMYRCASSATGTSWRGQYFGPGTRLLVL.

The V call is TRBV6-4, the J call TRBJ2-1, with 10 bases lining up with TRBD2. The CDR3 is 13 amino acids. V lost 3 bases, J lost 8 bases, and 1 base stayed unmatched. In germline, CDR1 is MRHNA, CDR2 SNTAGT. For the CDR3, the DNA is TGTGCCAGCAGTGAACTAGCGGGATATGAGCAGTTCTTC. Amino acid sequence: CASSELAGYEQFF.